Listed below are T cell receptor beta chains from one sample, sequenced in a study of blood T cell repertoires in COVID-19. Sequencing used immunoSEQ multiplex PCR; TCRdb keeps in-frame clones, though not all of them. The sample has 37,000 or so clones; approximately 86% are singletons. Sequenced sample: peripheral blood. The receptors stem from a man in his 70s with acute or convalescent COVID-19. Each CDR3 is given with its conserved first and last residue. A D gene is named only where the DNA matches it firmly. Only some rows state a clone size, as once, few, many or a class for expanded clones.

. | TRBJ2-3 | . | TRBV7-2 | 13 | CASESSRTDTQYF | TGTGCCTCGGAGTCGAGCCGCACAGATACGCAGTATTTT
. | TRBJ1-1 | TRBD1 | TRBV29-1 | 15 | CSVVAAGTANTEAFF | TGCAGCGTTGTAGCCGCCGGGACAGCGAACACTGAAGCTTTCTTT
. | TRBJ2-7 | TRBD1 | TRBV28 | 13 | CASSDHDRDEQYF | TGTGCCAGCAGCGATCATGACAGGGACGAGCAGTACTTC
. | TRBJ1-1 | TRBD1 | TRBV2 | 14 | CASSNRGGNTEAFF | TGTGCCAGCAGCAACAGGGGGGGGAACACTGAAGCTTTCTTT
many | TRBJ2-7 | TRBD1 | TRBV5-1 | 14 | CASSPGTGFYEQYF | TGCGCCAGCAGTCCCGGGACAGGGTTTTACGAGCAGTACTTC
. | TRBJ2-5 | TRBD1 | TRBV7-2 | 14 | CASQRDRSQETQYF | TGTGCCAGCCAACGGGACAGGAGCCAAGAGACCCAGTACTTC
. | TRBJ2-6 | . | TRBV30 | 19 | CAWLNPSEGAFSGANVLTF | TGTGCCTGGCTTAATCCCTCGGAGGGGGCCTTCTCTGGGGCCAACGTCCTGACTTTC
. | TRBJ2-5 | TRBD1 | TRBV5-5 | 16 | CASSWTGNLGGETQYF | TGTGCCAGCAGCTGGACAGGTAACCTGGGCGGAGAGACCCAGTACTTC
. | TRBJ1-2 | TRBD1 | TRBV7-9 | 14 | CASSLDRVGYGYTF | TGTGCCAGCAGCCTGGACAGGGTGGGCTATGGCTACACCTTC
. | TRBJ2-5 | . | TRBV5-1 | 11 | CASSSGETQYF | TGCGCCAGCAGCTCAGGGGAGACCCAGTACTTC
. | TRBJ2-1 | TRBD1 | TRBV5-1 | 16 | CASSLAANLQGNEQFF | TGCGCCAGCAGCTTGGCGGCTAACCTACAGGGGAATGAGCAGTTCTTC
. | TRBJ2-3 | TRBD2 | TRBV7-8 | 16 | CASSLVSGGSGDTQYF | TGTGCCAGCAGCTTAGTAAGCGGGGGGTCAGGGGATACGCAGTATTTT
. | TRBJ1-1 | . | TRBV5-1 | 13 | CASSWARDTEAFF | TGCGCCAGCAGCTGGGCGAGGGACACTGAAGCTTTCTTT
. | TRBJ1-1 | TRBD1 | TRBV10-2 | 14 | CASSEPGTGTEAFF | TGCGCCAGCAGTGAGCCTGGGACAGGCACTGAAGCTTTCTTT
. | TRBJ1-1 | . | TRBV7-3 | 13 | CASSLNPAAEAFF | TGTGCCAGCAGCTTAAACCCCGCGGCTGAAGCTTTCTTT
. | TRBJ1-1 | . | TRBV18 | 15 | CASSPPSGSYTEAFF | TGTGCCAGCTCACCACCATCGGGGTCCTACACTGAAGCTTTCTTT
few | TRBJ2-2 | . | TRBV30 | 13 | CAWSAGNTGELFF | TGTGCCTGGAGTGCAGGGAACACCGGGGAGCTGTTTTTT
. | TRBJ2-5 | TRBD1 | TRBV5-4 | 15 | CASSSPPTGSETQYF | TGTGCCAGCAGCTCACCGCCGACAGGGTCCGAGACCCAGTACTTC
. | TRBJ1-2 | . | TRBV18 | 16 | CASSPRQELTNYGYTF | TGTGCCAGCTCACCGCGACAGGAGCTCACAAACTATGGCTACACCTTC
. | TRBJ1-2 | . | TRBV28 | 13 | CASTTSPGAGYTF | TGTGCCAGCACCACTAGTCCAGGTGCCGGCTACACCTTC
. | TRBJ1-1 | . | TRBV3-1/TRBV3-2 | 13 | CASSQAGLAEAFF | TGTGCCAGCAGCCAAGCAGGGTTGGCGGAAGCTTTCTTT
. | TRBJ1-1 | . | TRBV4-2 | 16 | CASSQDFGQTNTEAFF | TGTGCCAGCAGCCAAGATTTCGGACAGACGAACACTGAAGCTTTCTTT
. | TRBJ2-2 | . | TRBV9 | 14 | CASSVADIAGELFF | TGTGCCAGCAGCGTAGCGGACATTGCCGGGGAGCTGTTTTTT
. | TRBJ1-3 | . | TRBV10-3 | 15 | CAISVGGEFGNTIYF | TGTGCCATCAGTGTGGGCGGGGAGTTTGGAAACACCATATATTTT
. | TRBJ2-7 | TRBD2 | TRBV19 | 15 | CASTTSGRGGYEQYF | TGTGCCAGTACCACTAGCGGGAGGGGCGGCTACGAGCAGTACTTC
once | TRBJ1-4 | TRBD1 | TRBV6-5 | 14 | CASRNRGTNEKLFF | TGTGCCAGCAGAAACAGGGGAACTAATGAAAAACTGTTTTTT
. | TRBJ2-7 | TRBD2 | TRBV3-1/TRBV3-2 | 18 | CASSQDLGTSGGADEQYF | TGTGCCAGCAGCCAAGATCTTGGGACTAGCGGGGGGGCCGACGAGCAGTACTTC
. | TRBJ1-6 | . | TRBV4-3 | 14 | CASSPQPSESPLHF | TGCGCCAGCAGCCCCCAACCCTCTGAGTCACCCCTCCACTTT
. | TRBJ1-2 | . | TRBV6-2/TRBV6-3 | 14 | CASIPDGANYGYTF | TGTGCCAGCATCCCCGACGGGGCTAACTATGGCTACACCTTC
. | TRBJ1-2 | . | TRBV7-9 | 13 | CASSFGERQSYTF | TGTGCCAGCAGCTTTGGTGAGAGGCAGAGCTACACCTTC
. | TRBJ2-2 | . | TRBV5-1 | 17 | CASSLEYAGQLSGELFF | TGCGCCAGCAGCTTGGAGTATGCGGGACAGCTTTCCGGGGAGCTGTTTTTT
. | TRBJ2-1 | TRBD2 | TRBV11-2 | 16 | CASSFSGSGFFNEQFF | TGTGCCAGCAGCTTTAGCGGGAGCGGGTTCTTTAATGAGCAGTTCTTC
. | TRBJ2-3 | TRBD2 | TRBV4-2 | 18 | CASSQEGQGWAREGTQYF | TGTGCCAGCAGCCAAGAGGGGCAGGGTTGGGCTCGGGAGGGGACGCAGTATTTT
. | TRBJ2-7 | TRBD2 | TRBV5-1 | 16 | CASSSLSGSASYEQYF | TGCGCCAGCAGCTCCCTTAGCGGGAGCGCCTCCTACGAGCAGTACTTC
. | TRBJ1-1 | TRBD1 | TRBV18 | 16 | CASSPGQGSLNTEAFF | TGTGCCAGCTCACCGGGACAGGGGTCACTGAACACTGAAGCTTTCTTT
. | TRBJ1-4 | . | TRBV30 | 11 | CAWSLNEKLFF | TGTGCCTGGAGTCTGAATGAAAAACTGTTTTTT
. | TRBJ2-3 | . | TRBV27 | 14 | CASSLSPPGNTQYF | TGTGCCAGCAGTTTATCCCCCCCGGGAAATACGCAGTATTTT
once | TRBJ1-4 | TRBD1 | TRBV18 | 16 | CASSSSRDRGGEKLFF | TGTGCCAGCTCATCATCCCGGGACAGGGGGGGTGAAAAACTGTTTTTT
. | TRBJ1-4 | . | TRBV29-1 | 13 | CSVDGRPNEKLFF | TGCAGCGTGGACGGGAGACCTAATGAAAAACTGTTTTTT
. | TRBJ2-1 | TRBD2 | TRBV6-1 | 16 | CASSVFSGGTYNEQFF | TGTGCCAGCAGTGTATTCAGCGGGGGGACCTACAATGAGCAGTTCTTC
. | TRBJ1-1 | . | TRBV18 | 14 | CASSERHANTEAFF | TGTGCCAGCTCAGAGAGACATGCTAACACTGAAGCTTTCTTT